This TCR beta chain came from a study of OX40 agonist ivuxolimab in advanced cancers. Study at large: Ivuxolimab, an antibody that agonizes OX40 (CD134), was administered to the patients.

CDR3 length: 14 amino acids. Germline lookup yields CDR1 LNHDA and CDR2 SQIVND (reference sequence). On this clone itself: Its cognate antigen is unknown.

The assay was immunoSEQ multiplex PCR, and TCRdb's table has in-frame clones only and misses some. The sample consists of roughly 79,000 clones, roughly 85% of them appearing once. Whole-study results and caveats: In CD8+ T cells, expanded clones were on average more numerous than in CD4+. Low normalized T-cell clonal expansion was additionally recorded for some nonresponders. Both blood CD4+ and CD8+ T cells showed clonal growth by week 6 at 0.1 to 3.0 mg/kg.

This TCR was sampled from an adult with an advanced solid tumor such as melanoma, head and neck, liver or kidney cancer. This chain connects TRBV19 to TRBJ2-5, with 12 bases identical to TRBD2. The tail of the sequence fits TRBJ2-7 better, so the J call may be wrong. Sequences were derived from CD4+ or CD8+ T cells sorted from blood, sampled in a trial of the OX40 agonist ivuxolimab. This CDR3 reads CASSRTSGAYEQYF. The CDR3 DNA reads TGTGCCAGTAGTAGGACTAGCGGGGCCTACGAGCAGTACTTC.